The present TCR beta chain was sequenced within a study of T cells in women clearing cervical HPV infection. The wider study: Controls gave blood once infection was undetectable; cases at lesion identification.

Profiled with immunoSEQ multiplex PCR; TCRdb holds only in-frame clones, not every one. The table lists about 35,000 clones. This CDR3 spans 12 amino acids. J was trimmed by 3 bases and V by 9 bases; bases with no gene match: 3. The V gene's germline CDR1 is ENHRY and CDR2 SYGVKD. Notes on this clone: The read gets to within 3 residues of the CDR3 end, and the germline J gene fills in the rest.

The chain uses TRBV10-3 and TRBJ2-5; 8 bases map to TRBD1. What was sequenced was blood buffy coat. This sequence was found in a woman between 18 and 69 years old with a cervical HPV16 infection that either progressed to CIN3+ or cleared (not recorded which). The CDR3 here is CAIKDREETQYF. Incomplete CDR3 DNA: TGTGCCATTAAGGACAGGGAAGAGACC.